This T cell receptor beta chain was documented in a study of monozygotic twins with cystic fibrosis. The overall study: Approximately 2.8 micrograms of fragmented DNA underwent approximately 15 PCR cycles for library preparation.

Remarks on this clone: Its antigen is undetermined.

Whole-study results and caveats: No link emerged between shared CDR3 counts and age, concordance or severity. Unrelated CF individuals shared fewer identical clonotypes than monozygotic CF twins. Clonality was generally low (median around 0.009), higher in the most severe patients.

V shed 6 bases and J 4 bases; nucleotides not matched to a gene: 5. CDR3 size: 15 residues. Germline loops: CDR1 SGHNT, CDR2 YENEEA. The assay was immunoSEQ multiplex PCR, and TCRdb's table has in-frame clones only and misses some. Of over 25,000 clones listed, approximately 92% are singletons. This TCR was sampled from a girl between 2 and 10 years old with cystic fibrosis. This chain connects TRBV11-3 to TRBJ2-1, with 11 bases identical to TRBD2. Sequencing was performed on blood. The CDR3 nucleotides are TGTGCCAGCAGTTCCCGGACTAGCGGGTACAATGAGCAGTTCTTC. As protein: CASSSRTSGYNEQFF.